These 9 T cell receptor beta chains were all obtained from the same sample, sequenced in a study of blood T cell repertoires in COVID-19. The repertoire was sequenced with immunoSEQ multiplex PCR; TCRdb's copy has only in-frame clones and lacks some. The sample carries roughly 93,000 clones, about 89% recorded once. The sample was peripheral blood. The origin of the receptors is a human donor in a cohort sampled during active COVID-19.

This chain uses TRBV5-4 with TRBJ2-1; 10 bases agree with TRBD1. Germline CDR1 SGHNT, CDR2 YYREEE (reference sequence). The CDR3 has 13 amino acids. J was trimmed by 10 bases and V by 2 bases; bases with no gene match: 3. CDR3 DNA sequence: TGTGCCAGCAGCTTCGACAGGGGGCGCGAGCAGTTCTTC. Translated, it gives CASSFDRGREQFF.

V is TRBV28 and J is TRBJ2-1, with TRBD2 matching 9 bases. The CDR3 sequence is 16 residues long. V shed 4 bases and J 1 base; nucleotides not matched to a gene: 5. CDR1 is MDHEN, CDR2 SYDVKM, per germline. The chain's CDR3 is CASSSHSGRSYNEQFF. The CDR3 DNA follows: TGTGCCAGCAGTTCCCATAGCGGGAGATCCTACAATGAGCAGTTCTTC.

This clone has more than one count but fewer than ten. This rearrangement joins TRBV9 to TRBJ1-1; D is unresolved. The CDR3 covers 15 residues. The V and J ends lost 4 bases and 3 bases respectively, with 16 bases between them. In germline, CDR1 is SGDLS, CDR2 YYNGEE. CDR3 coding DNA: TGTGCCAGCAGCCCCAGCGGTCGGACTTACACTGAAGCTTTCTTT. Protein product: CASSPSGRTYTEAFF. Looking up the rest from reference TRBV9 and TRBJ1-1 gives the full variable domain: DSGVTQTPKHLITATGQRVTLRCSPRSGDLSVYWYQQSLDQGLQFLIQYYNGEERAKGNILERFSAQQFPDLHSELNLSSLELGDSALYFCASSPSGRTYTEAFFGQGTRLTVV.

This chain connects TRBV10-1 to TRBJ2-3; a weak D match, TRBD2 (6 bases). This CDR3 has 15 amino acids. V shed 2 bases and J shed 6 bases, with 15 bases lying between them. Germline values: CDR1 WNHNN, CDR2 SYGVQD (reference sequence). The CDR3 loop reads CASSEGGTRGDTQYF. The CDR3 DNA follows: TGCGCCAGCAGTGAGGGGGGGACGCGAGGCGATACGCAGTATTTT.

The chain joins TRBV6-5 to TRBJ1-1, with TRBD1 as a possible D gene (6 bases). Trimming left V 6 bases short and J 1 base short, with 15 bases between. The CDR3 loop spans 15 amino acids. The germline CDR1 and CDR2 sequences are MNHEY and SVGAGI. The CDR3 DNA follows: TGTGCCAGCAGATCCTCGGACAGATGGAACACTGAAGCTTTCTTT. Its translation is CASRSSDRWNTEAFF.

The V and J genes are TRBV21-1 and TRBJ2-7; the listed D gene, TRBD2, was not tested against the DNA. TRBV21-1 is marked as a pseudogene. The CDR3 is 16 amino acids. The CDR3 region has the DNA TGTGCCAGCAGCAAAGCGCCTGGCGGGAGGCCCTACGAGCAGTACTTC. Protein sequence: CASSKAPGGRPYEQYF.

This clone has just one count. V gene TRBV11-3 combines with J gene TRBJ2-1; TRBD1 might be the D (6 bases). The germline V and J ends were trimmed by 5 bases and 10 bases, with 12 bases remaining between them. CDR3 length equals 12 residues. Germline V gene sequence: CDR1 SGHNT, CDR2 YENEEA. Here the CDR3 DNA reads TGTGCCAGCAGCCGGCAGGGGACAGAGCAGTTCTTC. Its protein product is CASSRQGTEQFF.

This clone was seen more than once but under ten times. The J gene is TRBJ1-2, the V gene TRBV19, with TRBD1 matching 8 bases. J lost 5 bases, V lost 7 bases, and 12 bases had no gene match. There are 15 residues in the CDR3. Germline V gene sequence: CDR1 LNHDA, CDR2 SQIVND (reference sequence). The CDR3 spells CASTPGQGVVYGYTF. The CDR3 coding sequence is TGTGCCAGTACTCCCGGACAGGGAGTTGTTTATGGCTACACCTTC.

V gene TRBV15 combines with J gene TRBJ1-1; D is uncertain. Germline assignment: CDR1 LNHNV and CDR2 YYDKDF (reference sequence). The CDR3 sequence is 15 residues long. Trimming cost V 1 base and J 0 bases, with 9 bases left between them. The chain's CDR3 is CATSRVVQLNTEAFF. The CDR3 coding sequence is TGTGCCACCAGCAGAGTGGTACAGTTGAACACTGAAGCTTTCTTT.